The present T cell receptor (beta chain) was sequenced within a study of T cells after yellow fever vaccination. This clonotype was seen ten or more times. V was shortened by 1 base and J by 3 bases, with 6 bases between the two germline ends. The germline gives CDR1 SEHNR, CDR2 FQNEAQ (reference sequence). This CDR3 has 13 amino acids. From the 5' RACE reads, TCRdb called clonotypes with MiXCR, one entry per CDR3 protein. This sample has more than 10,000 distinct CDR3 sequences, with 4.5% to 6% found just once. This clonotype was sampled from a man under 40 who received the YFV17D yellow fever vaccine. The sample was PBMCs, either bulk or a sorted T-cell subset (CD4+, CD8+, memory, or dextramer-sorted; not recorded which), taken 45 days after the yellow fever booster vaccination. The chain uses TRBV7-9 and TRBJ2-5; no reliable D call. The chain's CDR3 is CASSLDMKETQYF. The CDR3 bases are TGTGCCAGCAGCTTAGACATGAAAGAGACCCAGTACTTC.